This entry describes one T cell receptor beta chain. The data derive from a study of cytomegalovirus exposure and HLA in healthy donors. Germline CDR1 and CDR2: SEHNR and FQNEAQ (reference sequence). J lost 1 base, V lost 2 bases, and 0 bases had no gene match. CDR3 length equals 14 residues. The PCR made use of 60 Vbeta and 13 Jbeta primers. Profiling relied on immunoSEQ multiplex PCR, and the TCRdb table lists in-frame clones only, not all of them. Among roughly 67,000 clones listed, roughly 75% were seen once. Sequencing was done on a sample of PBMCs. This sequence originates from a man in his fifties or sixties in good health and CMV-seropositive. The chain combines TRBV7-9 with TRBJ2-5, with 8 bases matching TRBD1. CDR3 sequence: CASSLTGGQETQYF. CDR3 nucleotides: TGTGCCAGCAGCTTAACAGGGGGCCAAGAGACCCAGTACTTC.